This T cell receptor beta chain was profiled in a study of cytomegalovirus exposure and HLA in healthy donors. Regarding the study as a whole: Being productive about 87% or about 30% of the time was typical of most TCR beta V segments in an earlier analysis. Accurate prediction of HLA-A and HLA-B alleles (for most subjects) was reportedly achieved from TCR beta sequences. CMV antigen specificity of a few CMV-associated chains was confirmed in vitro.

The PCR employed 60 Vbeta primers together with 13 Jbeta primers. Per the original methods: In a later analysis, around 10 million of 83 million or so unique beta chains occurred in at least two donors. The repertoire was sequenced with immunoSEQ multiplex PCR; TCRdb's copy has only in-frame clones and lacks some. V, J and clone size were drawn from that table, and D and trimming were deduced from the DNA. The table has about 160,000 clones, almost 80% seen once. A note on this clone: Its target is unknown.

The V and J ends lost 0 bases and 2 bases respectively, with 5 bases between them. CDR1 is SGHRS and CDR2 is YFSETQ in the germline V gene. The CDR3 covers 13 residues. Source material: PBMCs. The chain carries TRBV5-1 and TRBJ2-5; possible D gene TRBD1, 5 bases. The TCR originated in a male donor in good health and CMV-seronegative. This CDR3 reads CASSLEGQETQYF. The CDR3 bases are TGCGCCAGCAGCTTGGAGGGGCAAGAGACCCAGTACTTC.